This entry lists 32 T cell receptor beta chains sequenced from one sample in a study of T cell repertoires in ileal Crohn's disease. Using immunoSEQ multiplex PCR, the repertoire was profiled, and TCRdb retains in-frame clones only, with some absent. The sample carries about 15,000 clones, 75% to 90% recorded once. The sequencing sample was made of ileal tissue. The receptor set was obtained from an adult with Crohn's disease.

The chain joins TRBV4-3 to TRBJ1-3; D unresolved. Germline V gene sequence: CDR1 LGHNA, CDR2 YSLEER. Trimming removed 4 bases at V and 3 bases at J, with 13 bases between. The CDR3 is made up of 15 amino acids. CDR3 amino acids: CASSRSAGFGNTIYF. The CDR3 bases are TGCGCCAGCAGCCGATCCGCGGGGTTTGGAAACACCATATATTTT.

The chain has TRBV4-1 and TRBJ1-4; 7 nucleotides align to TRBD1. In germline, CDR1 is MGHRA, CDR2 YSYEKL. V lost 1 base and J lost 6; bases outside the gene matches: 8. The CDR3 consists of 16 residues. This CDR3 reads CASSQGYRGLDEKLFF. The CDR3 DNA reads TGCGCCAGCAGCCAAGGATACAGGGGCCTGGATGAAAAACTGTTTTTT.

In this sample, this clone turned up once. The chain employs TRBV2 and TRBJ1-5; D may be TRBD1 (5 bases). The CDR3 contains 12 residues. CDR1 is SNHLY, CDR2 FYNNEI, per germline. V was shortened by 6 bases and J by 5 bases, with 8 bases between the two germline ends. Here the CDR3 reads CASRGRDQPQHF. In DNA, the CDR3 is TGTGCCAGCAGGGGGCGAGATCAGCCCCAGCATTTT.

The chain joins TRBV4-2 to TRBJ2-3; the match to TRBD1 covers 8 bases. This CDR3 spans 19 amino acids. Germline CDR1 is LGHNA and CDR2 is YNFKEQ. After removal of 3 bases from V and 1 base from J, the junction contained 15 bases not matched to a gene. DNA of the CDR3: TGTGCCAGCAGCCATGCCCTCCCAGGACAGGGTAGGGGCACAGATACGCAGTATTTT. Translating it yields CASSHALPGQGRGTDTQYF.

The chain couples TRBV7-8 to TRBJ2-4, with 9 bases aligning to TRBD2. Looked up from germline, CDR1 is SGHVS and CDR2 is FQNEAQ. The V and J ends lost 0 bases and 6 bases, in that order; junction bases with no gene match: 9. The CDR3 totals 17 residues. CDR3 loop: CASSLAERGELPNIQYF. The CDR3 DNA follows: TGTGCCAGCAGCTTAGCGGAGCGGGGGGAACTCCCAAACATTCAGTACTTC.

This clone was detected only once. The rearrangement links TRBV5-1 to TRBJ2-7; TRBD1 might be the D (6 bases). From germline, CDR1 is SGHRS and CDR2 YFSETQ. The CDR3 consists of 12 residues. V was clipped by 5 bases and J by 3 bases, with 9 bases between them. The CDR3 DNA is TGCGCCAGCAGAGGACAGAGCTACGAGCAGTACTTC. This encodes CASRGQSYEQYF.

Here the CDR3 DNA reads TGTGCCAGTAGTCTGACAGGTGCCGTCACCGGGGAGCTGTTTTTT. This encodes CASSLTGAVTGELFF. The chain uses TRBV19 and TRBJ2-2, with D tentatively TRBD1 (6 bases). V lost 5 bases and J 4 bases, leaving 14 bases between the germline ends. The CDR3 totals 15 residues. Germline-derived CDR1 and CDR2 are LNHDA and SQIVND (reference sequence). The full variable domain, with the rest looked up from reference TRBV19 and TRBJ2-2, is DGGITQSPKYLFRKEGQNVTLSCEQNLNHDAMYWYRQDPGQGLRLIYYSQIVNDFQKGDIAEGYSVSREKKESFPLTVTSAQKNPTAFYLCASSLTGAVTGELFFGEGSRLTVL.

The chain is built from TRBV5-4 and TRBJ2-5, with TRBD2 matching 9 bases. With the DNA end fitting TRBJ2-7 better, the J assignment may be wrong. The CDR3 loop spans 16 amino acids. Germline V gives CDR1 SGHNT, CDR2 YYREEE (reference sequence). CDR3 amino acids: CASSLGGGAAGYEQYF. DNA of the CDR3: TGTGCCAGCAGCCTGGGCGGGGGGGCAGCGGGCTACGAGCAGTACTTC.

The rearrangement joins TRBV18 to TRBJ1-4, with a tentative D call TRBD1 (5 bases). Trimming took 4 bases from V and 1 from J, leaving 13 bases between them. Germline CDR1 reads KGHSH; CDR2 reads LQKENI. The CDR3 runs 16 residues. The DNA of the CDR3 is TGTGCCAGCTCACTACCGGGAGGACAAACTAATGAAAAACTGTTTTTT. Protein: CASSLPGGQTNEKLFF.

As regards this clone: One end of the junction varies from germline; a read error may be responsible. The sample has other DNA sequences that encode this CDR3 too. This chain links TRBV11-2 with TRBJ1-6, with D possibly being TRBD1 (5 bases). Germline CDR1 and CDR2: SGHAT and FQNNGV. CDR3 length: 14 amino acids. CDR3 amino acids: CASSLTVYNSPLHF. The CDR3 nucleotides are TGTGCCAGCAGCTTGACAGTTTATAATTCCCCCCTCCACTTT.

This clone came up a few times. V is TRBV7-2 and J is TRBJ1-6; D is possibly TRBD1 (5 bases). V was trimmed by 8 bases and J by 0 bases, leaving 14 bases between them. There are 16 residues in the CDR3. Germline assignment: CDR1 SGHTA and CDR2 FQGNSA. The CDR3 protein is CASRDRSISYNSPLHF. As DNA, the CDR3 is TGTGCCAGCCGAGACAGAAGCATCTCCTATAATTCACCCCTCCACTTT.

The V and J genes are TRBV5-1 and TRBJ2-1, with 9 bases identical to TRBD1. J gave up 8 bases and V 7 bases, and 13 bases lay outside the gene matches. This CDR3 comprises 15 residues. CDR1 SGHRS and CDR2 YFSETQ come from the germline V gene. The CDR3 DNA sequence: TGCGCCAGCGGAACGCGGGACAGGGTGGGTGATGAGCAGTTCTTC. Its translation is CASGTRDRVGDEQFF.

This clone was seen a single time. J is TRBJ1-4 and V is TRBV7-9, with TRBD1 as a possible D gene (6 bases). This CDR3 spans 16 amino acids. V was cut by 1 base and J by 5 bases, with 14 bases left in between. Germline V gives CDR1 SEHNR, CDR2 FQNEAQ (reference sequence). CDR3 residues: CASSLGQASDNEKLFF. The DNA of the CDR3 is TGTGCCAGCAGCTTAGGACAGGCTTCCGACAATGAAAAACTGTTTTTT. Filled out from reference TRBV7-9 and TRBJ1-4, the complete variable domain reads DTGVSQNPRHKITKRGQNVTFRCDPISEHNRLYWYRQTLGQGPEFLTYFQNEAQLEKSRLLSDRFSAERPKGSFSTLEIQRTEQGDSAMYLCASSLGQASDNEKLFFGSGTQLSVL.

A remark on this clone: Its ends do not fully match the called genes, so a read error is possible. This sample also contains other DNA sequences that code for the same CDR3. The CDR3 loop reads CASSTGQGASSGNTIYF. The CDR3 bases are TGCGCCAGCAGCACCGGACAGGGGGCGAGCTCTGGAAACACCATATATTTT. The chain combines TRBV7-2 with TRBJ1-3; 11 bases are a match to TRBD1. The CDR3 loop spans 17 amino acids. Germline loops: CDR1 SGHTA, CDR2 FQGNSA.

V is TRBV5-4 and J is TRBJ2-7; the match to TRBD2 covers 7 bases. Losses at the gene ends were 2 bases for V and 3 bases for J; bases not matched to a gene: 5. The CDR3 has 14 residues. Germline V gene data show CDR1 as SGHNT and CDR2 as YYREEE (reference sequence). The chain's CDR3 is CASSLSGAIYEQYF. Here the CDR3 DNA reads TGTGCCAGCAGCTTAAGCGGGGCTATCTACGAGCAGTACTTC.

The chain couples TRBV2 to TRBJ1-2; D is ambiguous. Germline lookup yields CDR1 SNHLY and CDR2 FYNNEI. This CDR3 comprises 14 residues. Trimming took off 3 bases at V and 8 bases at J, with 16 bases between the two ends. The CDR3 DNA is TGTGCCAGCAGTGATTTCGGGGAGTTGAAGGGCTACACCTTC. Amino acids: CASSDFGELKGYTF.

The rearrangement joins TRBV30 to TRBJ2-2; 10 bases are a match to TRBD1. The V gene's germline CDR1 is GTSNPN and CDR2 SVGIG (reference sequence). The length of the CDR3 is 14 residues. J lost 5 bases, V lost 5 bases, and 5 bases had no gene match. The CDR3 DNA reads TGTGCCTGGGGACGGGGACAGGGGACCGGGGAGCTGTTTTTT. It codes for CAWGRGQGTGELFF.

The chain links TRBV7-9 to TRBJ2-1, with 7 bases aligning to TRBD1. Germline CDR1 reads SEHNR; CDR2 reads FQNEAQ (reference sequence). Germline trimming cut 5 bases from V and 7 bases from J; bases unmatched to any gene: 17. The CDR3 loop spans 17 amino acids. The CDR3 here is CASSPGLQGDLLNEQFF. CDR3 bases: TGTGCCAGCAGCCCCGGGCTCCAGGGGGACCTCCTTAATGAGCAGTTCTTC.

The V call is TRBV4-3, the J call TRBJ1-4; 8 bases align to TRBD1. The CDR3 contains 15 residues. Looked up from germline, CDR1 is LGHNA and CDR2 is YSLEER. With 0 bases clipped from V and 10 bases from J, the junction kept 7 bases outside the gene matches. The CDR3 loop is CASSQEDRALGKLFF. The DNA for the CDR3 is TGCGCCAGCAGCCAAGAGGACAGGGCCCTTGGAAAACTGTTTTTT.

This clone was counted a few times. Other DNA sequences in the sample encode the same CDR3. V usage is TRBV30 and J usage is TRBJ1-6; 7 nucleotides line up with TRBD1. Trimming took 3 bases from V and 4 from J; bases not matched to a gene: 0. Germline CDR1 is GTSNPN and CDR2 is SVGIG (reference sequence). CDR3 length equals 13 residues. The CDR3 spells CAWRGQYNSPLHF. The CDR3 DNA sequence: TGTGCCTGGAGGGGACAGTATAATTCACCCCTCCACTTT.

The chain employs TRBV12-5 and TRBJ2-7, with D uncertain. Trimming removed 4 bases at V and 0 bases at J, with 7 bases between. CDR3 length equals 13 residues. CDR1 is LGHNT, CDR2 FRNRAP, per germline. The CDR3 DNA reads as TGTGCTAGTGGTTCCGGTTCCTCCTACGAGCAGTACTTC. Translating it yields CASGSGSSYEQYF.

V is TRBV2 and J is TRBJ1-1; no firm D call. Germline lookup yields CDR1 SNHLY and CDR2 FYNNEI. With 2 bases removed from V and 2 bases from J, the gap between germline ends came to 9 bases. The CDR3 length is 14 residues. The CDR3: CASSEIVRNTEAFF. The CDR3 region has the DNA TGTGCCAGCAGTGAAATCGTCCGTAACACTGAAGCTTTCTTT.

The chain links TRBV5-1 to TRBJ2-7, with D maybe TRBD2 (6 bases). CDR1 SGHRS and CDR2 YFSETQ come from the germline V gene. There are 16 residues in the CDR3. The germline V and J ends were trimmed by 2 bases and 0 bases, with 15 bases remaining between them. The CDR3 DNA follows: TGCGCCAGCAGCTTCGGGAGTTCGGCAAGCTCCTACGAGCAGTACTTC. It is translated as CASSFGSSASSYEQYF.

CDR3 sequence: CASSIGAPSSYEQYF. The DNA for the CDR3 is TGTGCCAGTAGTATTGGGGCTCCGAGCTCCTACGAGCAGTACTTC. The chain has TRBV19 and TRBJ2-7; D may be TRBD1 (5 bases). The V gene's germline CDR1 is LNHDA and CDR2 SQIVND (reference sequence). Trimming left V 3 bases short and J 0 bases short, with 12 bases between. This CDR3 has 15 amino acids.

The V call is TRBV5-1, the J call TRBJ1-1; weak D call: TRBD1 (5 bases). This CDR3 has 14 amino acids. Per germline, CDR1 SGHRS and CDR2 YFSETQ. The germline V and J ends were trimmed by 1 base and 3 bases, with 10 bases remaining between them. The CDR3 reads CASSLTARDTEAFF. CDR3 DNA: TGCGCCAGCAGCTTGACGGCCAGGGACACTGAAGCTTTCTTT.

There are a few counts of this clone. The chain is built from TRBV11-3 and TRBJ2-6; tentative D call: TRBD1 (6 bases). The CDR3 is 14 amino acids. Germline V lookup: CDR1 SGHNT, CDR2 YENEEA. Trimming shortened V by 6 bases and J by 2 bases, and 8 bases separated the two germline ends. The CDR3 nucleotides read TGTGCCAGCAGTCAGGGGACTGGGGCCAACGTCCTGACTTTC. It translates to CASSQGTGANVLTF.

In this sample, this clone turned up a few times. The chain combines TRBV27 with TRBJ1-1; D ambiguous. Trimming took 6 bases from V and 1 from J, leaving 9 bases between them. Germline V gene lookup returns CDR1 MNHEY and CDR2 SMNVEV (reference sequence). This CDR3 spans 13 amino acids. The DNA of the CDR3 is TGTGCCAGCAGCAACTACCCGAACACTGAAGCTTTCTTT. As protein: CASSNYPNTEAFF.

The DNA of the CDR3 is TGCGCCAGCAGCCAAGGACTGTCAATCGTGGTCACTGAAGCTTTCTTT. Translated: CASSQGLSIVVTEAFF. V is TRBV4-1 and J is TRBJ1-1; D unclear. The CDR3 totals 16 residues. The germline V gene encodes CDR1 MGHRA and CDR2 YSYEKL. The germline V and J ends were trimmed by 1 base and 4 bases, with 16 bases remaining between them.

The genes are TRBV7-6 and TRBJ2-7; 9 positions agree with TRBD2. CDR3 length equals 14 residues. V dropped 2 bases and J dropped 7; count of bases not matched to a gene: 6. In germline, CDR1 is SGHVS, CDR2 FNYEAQ. The CDR3 reads CASSLPSGAREQYF. In DNA form, the CDR3 reads TGTGCCAGCAGCTTACCTAGCGGGGCTCGTGAGCAGTACTTC. Based on the CDR3 plus reference TRBV7-6 and TRBJ2-7, the full variable domain is GAGVSQSPRYKVTKRGQDVALRCDPISGHVSLYWYRQALGQGPEFLTYFNYEAQQDKSGLPNDRFSAERPEGSISTLTIQRTEQRDSAMYRCASSLPSGAREQYFGPGTRLTVT.

The chain employs TRBV6-4 and TRBJ2-3; maybe TRBD1 (5 bases). The CDR3 has 12 amino acids. Trimming shortened V by 10 bases and J by 5 bases, and 13 bases separated the two germline ends. Germline V lookup: CDR1 MRHNA, CDR2 SNTAGT. The CDR3 nucleotides read TGTGCCACCAGCAGGGAAGGAGATACGCAGTATTTT. As protein: CATSREGDTQYF.

The chain is built from TRBV11-3 and TRBJ1-2; tentatively, D is TRBD1 (6 bases). This CDR3 comprises 14 residues. Trimming took 3 bases from V and 4 from J, leaving 12 bases between them. The V gene's germline CDR1 is SGHNT and CDR2 YENEEA. The CDR3 spells CASSFLDSFYGYTF. The CDR3 nucleotides are TGTGCCAGCAGCTTTTTGGACAGCTTCTATGGCTACACCTTC.

The chain recombines TRBV11-2 with TRBJ1-2; D remains unclear. The CDR3 has 16 amino acids. The V end was cut by 5 bases, the J end by 0 bases, with 16 bases between. The V gene's germline CDR1 is SGHAT and CDR2 FQNNGV. CDR3 region: CASSLTRFSTNYGYTF. The DNA of the CDR3 is TGTGCCAGCAGCCTAACGCGGTTTTCTACTAACTATGGCTACACCTTC. The whole variable domain, filled in from reference TRBV11-2 and TRBJ1-2, reads EAGVAQSPRYKIIEKRQSVAFWCNPISGHATLYWYQQILGQGPKLLIQFQNNGVVDDSQLPKDRFSAERLKGVDSTLKIQPAKLEDSAVYLCASSLTRFSTNYGYTFGSGTRLTVV.